The present entry profiles one T cell receptor beta chain with its context. This may arise from a read error, as a much more abundant clone is one base away. V lost 2 bases, J lost 1 base, and 8 bases lay in between. Germline lookup yields CDR1 SEHNR and CDR2 FQNEAQ (reference sequence). This CDR3 has 15 residues. The entry originates in a study of T cells in Graves' hyperthyroidism and ophthalmopathy. From RNA transcripts, TCR beta CDR3 regions were amplified. First-round RT-PCR of the TCR CDR3 relied on the HTBI primer set. TCRdb itself ran the multiplex PCR reads through MiXCR, one entry per CDR3 protein. Of 300,000 to 450,000 distinct CDR3 sequences in the sample, 20% to 25% were seen once.

This chain joins TRBV7-9 and TRBJ2-2; the D gene is possibly TRBD1 (6 bases). This clonotype was obtained from a man aged 50 to 59 with Graves' hyperthyroidism. Sequenced sample: blood. The CDR3 region has the DNA TGTGCCAGCAGCTTAACAGGGAGGAACACCGGGGAGCTGTTTTTT. This sequence encodes CASSLTGRNTGELFF.